This TCR beta chain was captured by sequencing in a study of type 1 and type 2 diabetes patients. The table lists this clonotype with a few counts. Amplification started from genomic DNA. Multiplex PCR with 30 forward and 13 reverse primers amplified the TCR beta CDR3. TCRdb reanalysed the multiplex PCR reads using MiXCR and keeps one entry per CDR3 protein. The repertoire holds approximately 260,000 distinct CDR3 sequences, with approximately 45% as singletons. V gave up 5 bases and J gave up 4 bases, with 15 bases separating them. Germline-derived CDR1 and CDR2 are SGHRS and YFSETQ. The CDR3 loop spans 14 amino acids.

The sequence derives from a man between 18 and 35 years old with type 2 diabetes. Sequenced input: peripheral blood mononuclear cells (PBMCs). V gene TRBV5-1 combines with J gene TRBJ1-2; no clear D. CDR3 sequence: CASRQPGRIYGYTF. In DNA form, the CDR3 reads TGCGCCAGCAGACAACCTGGACGGATCTATGGCTACACCTTC.